Each of the 29 T cell receptor beta chains below was sequenced from the same sample in a study of blood T cells in healthy people across ages. Using a J-beta primer mix together with a sample-barcoded 5' primer, a second PCR was run for 7 to 11 cycles. TCRdb processed the 5' RACE reads anew with MiXCR; each CDR3 protein has one entry. The sample records about 800,000 distinct CDR3 sequences, about 46% being singletons. The sample comprised blood. These TCRs come from a man older than 75 in good health.

V is TRBV7-9 and J is TRBJ1-6; 10 nucleotides agree with TRBD1. CDR1 is SEHNR, CDR2 FQNEAQ, per germline (reference sequence). V lost 4 bases, J lost 7 bases, and 4 bases stayed unmatched. The CDR3 runs to 15 residues. The CDR3 nucleotides are TGTGCCAGCAGCTACCGACAGGGGGCCAATTCACCCCTCCACTTT. Translated, it gives CASSYRQGANSPLHF. Filled out from reference TRBV7-9 and TRBJ1-6, the complete variable domain reads DTGVSQNPRHKITKRGQNVTFRCDPISEHNRLYWYRQTLGQGPEFLTYFQNEAQLEKSRLLSDRFSAERPKGSFSTLEIQRTEQGDSAMYLCASSYRQGANSPLHFGNGTRLTVT.

The rearrangement links TRBV20-1 to TRBJ2-3, with 9 bases lining up with TRBD2. V gave up 7 bases and J gave up 4 bases; unmatched junction bases: 9. This CDR3 contains 14 residues. CDR1 and CDR2 from the germline V gene are DFQATT and SNEGSKA (reference sequence). CDR3 sequence: CSGGSGRSSDTQYF. For the CDR3, the DNA is TGCAGTGGCGGTAGCGGGAGATCGTCAGATACGCAGTATTTT.

Concerning this clonotype itself: Compared with germline, one end of the junction differs, possibly owing to a read error. The chain links TRBV9 to TRBJ2-5; D gene ambiguous. This CDR3 contains 13 residues. CDR1 is SGDLS, CDR2 YYNGEE, per germline. The DNA of the CDR3 is TGTGCCAGCAACGTAGTGGCGTCCGCGGCCCAGTACTTC. It translates to CASNVVASAAQYF.

This clonotype was counted at least ten times. The J gene is TRBJ2-5, the V gene TRBV20-1; TRBD2 matches at 12 bases. Trimming removed 0 bases from V and 4 bases from J; junction bases left unmatched: 6. There are 16 residues in the CDR3. Germline-derived CDR1 and CDR2 are DFQATT and SNEGSKA (reference sequence). CDR3 DNA sequence: TGCAGTGCTAGAGATTGGACTAGCGGGGTTCGAGAGACCCAGTACTTC. It encodes CSARDWTSGVRETQYF.

The rearrangement joins TRBV30 to TRBJ2-7; D possibly corresponds to TRBD1 (5 bases). Per germline, CDR1 GTSNPN and CDR2 SVGIG (reference sequence). V lost 2 bases to trimming and J lost 6 bases, with 14 bases between them. CDR3 length equals 13 residues. The CDR3 coding sequence is TGTGCCTGGAGTAGGTCCAGGGTATCCGAGCAGTACTTC. As protein: CAWSRSRVSEQYF. Filled out from reference TRBV30 and TRBJ2-7, the complete variable domain reads SQTIHQWPATLVQPVGSPLSLECTVEGTSNPNLYWYRQAAGRGLQLLFYSVGIGQISSEVPQNLSASRPQDRQFILSSKKLLLSDSGFYLCAWSRSRVSEQYFGPGTRLTVT.

This clonotype was seen once. The V and J genes are TRBV10-3 and TRBJ2-1; 9 bases are a match to TRBD2. With V trimmed by 0 bases and J by 7 bases, 10 bases remained unmatched. Germline V gives CDR1 ENHRY, CDR2 SYGVKD. The CDR3 is 17 amino acids. CDR3 residues: CAISESLAGYRKNEQFF. The CDR3 nucleotides are TGTGCCATCAGTGAGTCCCTAGCGGGGTATCGAAAGAATGAGCAGTTCTTC.

The gene calls are TRBV6-6 and TRBJ2-5; a weak D match, TRBD2 (7 bases). V lost 2 bases and J lost 5, with 12 bases in between. CDR1 is MNHNY, CDR2 SVGAGI, per germline (reference sequence). The CDR3 is made up of 14 amino acids. The CDR3 DNA follows: TGTGCCAGCAGTTACCGGGGGGCGCGGGAGACCCAGTACTTC. Amino acid sequence: CASSYRGARETQYF.

This clonotype has only a few counts. V usage is TRBV15 and J usage is TRBJ1-1; D is unresolved. Per germline, CDR1 LNHNV and CDR2 YYDKDF (reference sequence). V gave up 3 bases and J gave up 0 bases, with 17 bases separating them. The CDR3 covers 17 residues. CDR3 sequence reads: CATSRMSDPSMNTEAFF. CDR3 coding DNA: TGTGCCACCAGCAGGATGTCAGACCCGTCAATGAACACTGAAGCTTTCTTT.

The table lists this clonotype with a few counts. The rearrangement uses TRBV29-1 and TRBJ2-3, with 8 nucleotides matching TRBD2. Germline loops: CDR1 SQVTM, CDR2 ANQGSEA. Trimming took 2 bases from V and 2 from J; bases not matched to a gene: 21. The CDR3 loop spans 20 amino acids. For the CDR3, the DNA is TGCAGCGTTGAATCGATGAGGAGGTTAAGCGGGAGTTCCTACACAGATACGCAGTATTTT. Amino acid sequence: CSVESMRRLSGSSYTDTQYF.

The V gene is TRBV2, the J gene TRBJ2-5; D is unclear. Near its end, the DNA agrees better with TRBJ2-7, so the J call may be wrong. Germline CDR1 reads SNHLY; CDR2 reads FYNNEI. CDR3 size: 13 residues. CDR3 region: CASSEVNYYEQYF. Here the CDR3 DNA reads TGTGCCAGCAGTGAAGTCAATTACTACGAGCAGTACTTC.

V gene TRBV19 combines with J gene TRBJ2-5, with TRBD2 matching over 10 bases. The CDR3 spans 15 residues. The V and J ends lost 4 bases and 1 base, in that order; junction bases with no gene match: 3. Germline lookup yields CDR1 LNHDA and CDR2 SQIVND (reference sequence). CDR3 in DNA: TGTGCCAGTAGTAACGGACTAGCGGTCCAAGAGACCCAGTACTTC. Protein sequence: CASSNGLAVQETQYF.

In this sample, this clonotype turned up a few times. The rearrangement links TRBV4-1 to TRBJ2-2; D remains unclear. The V end lost 3 bases, the J end lost 4 bases, and 21 bases lay between the germline ends. Germline V gene data show CDR1 as MGHRA and CDR2 as YSYEKL. This CDR3 is built from 18 residues. In DNA form, the CDR3 reads TGCGCCAGCAGCCACCGGGCGGCTAGGATACTGGGCACCGGGGAGCTGTTTTTT. Residues: CASSHRAARILGTGELFF.

The rearrangement joins TRBV13 to TRBJ2-6; D gene ambiguous. CDR3 length equals 15 residues. Trimming pared 3 bases from V and 1 base from J, leaving 7 bases between. Germline V gene data show CDR1 as PRHDT and CDR2 as FYEKMQ (reference sequence). The CDR3 is CASSFGRSGANVLTF. As DNA, the CDR3 is TGTGCCAGCAGCTTTGGGCGATCTGGGGCCAACGTCCTGACTTTC.

This chain joins TRBV28 and TRBJ2-3; 7 bases fit TRBD1. Per germline, CDR1 MDHEN and CDR2 SYDVKM. This CDR3 comprises 15 residues. Trimming removed 6 bases from V and 2 bases from J; junction bases left unmatched: 8. The DNA for the CDR3 is TGTGCCAGCAGAATCGGGACAGCTTCCACAGATACGCAGTATTTT. Translation: CASRIGTASTDTQYF. The variable domain in full, completed from reference TRBV28 and TRBJ2-3, reads DVKVTQSSRYLVKRTGEKVFLECVQDMDHENMFWYRQDPGLGLRLIYFSYDVKMKEKGDIPEGYSVSREKKERFSLILESASTNQTSMYLCASRIGTASTDTQYFGPGTRLTVL.

J is TRBJ2-5 and V is TRBV27, with 14 bases fitting TRBD2. This CDR3 has 15 amino acids. V gave up 0 bases and J gave up 11 bases; unmatched junction bases: 5. The germline V gene encodes CDR1 MNHEY and CDR2 SMNVEV (reference sequence). CDR3 sequence reads: CASSLSKGLAGEQYF. In DNA form, the CDR3 reads TGTGCCAGCAGTTTATCGAAGGGACTAGCGGGGGAGCAGTACTTC.

The chain joins TRBV13 to TRBJ2-1, with 8 bases matching TRBD1. V dropped 0 bases and J dropped 4; count of bases not matched to a gene: 5. Germline V gene data show CDR1 as PRHDT and CDR2 as FYEKMQ (reference sequence). The CDR3 totals 16 residues. CDR3 in DNA: TGTGCCAGCAGCTTAGGCGGGACAGGACATTACAATGAGCAGTTCTTC. Its translation: CASSLGGTGHYNEQFF.

This clonotype was picked up a small number of times. This chain links TRBV4-2 with TRBJ2-7; TRBD1 or TRBD2 may be the D gene (5 bases each). The CDR3 sequence is 15 residues long. Trimming left V 0 bases short and J 4 bases short, with 13 bases between. In germline, CDR1 is LGHNA, CDR2 YNFKEQ. CDR3: CASSQEMGTPYEQYF. CDR3 coding DNA: TGTGCCAGCAGCCAAGAGATGGGGACGCCATACGAGCAGTACTTC.

The table lists this clonotype with a few counts. The rearrangement links TRBV20-1 to TRBJ2-5; no clear D gene. Germline V lookup: CDR1 DFQATT, CDR2 SNEGSKA (reference sequence). The CDR3 has 15 residues. Trimming pared 3 bases from V and 1 base from J, leaving 15 bases between. The CDR3 DNA follows: TGCAGTGCTAGTTTAGTGGGTACCCTCCAAGAGACCCAGTACTTC. This encodes CSASLVGTLQETQYF.

There are a few counts of this clonotype. The CDR3 DNA is TGCGCCAGCAGCACCGGGGGGGGTACCGAGACCCAGTACTTC. Protein sequence: CASSTGGGTETQYF. The rearrangement joins TRBV5-1 to TRBJ2-5, with 8 bases that match TRBD2. Germline CDR1 and CDR2: SGHRS and YFSETQ. The CDR3 totals 14 residues. With 4 bases clipped from V and 5 bases from J, the junction kept 7 bases outside the gene matches.

The table lists this clonotype with a few counts. This chain uses TRBV6-1 with TRBJ1-2; D unresolved. V lost 4 bases and J lost 2, with 8 bases in between. The length of the CDR3 is 13 residues. Germline values: CDR1 MNHNS, CDR2 SASEGT. This chain's CDR3 is CASSVDTNYGYTF. DNA for the CDR3: TGTGCCAGCAGTGTGGATACAAACTATGGCTACACCTTC.

The J gene is TRBJ2-7, the V gene TRBV5-1; 11 bases are shared with TRBD2. Germline CDR1 and CDR2: SGHRS and YFSETQ. This CDR3 is built from 15 residues. With 4 bases clipped from V and 6 bases from J, the junction kept 9 bases outside the gene matches. CDR3 in DNA: TGCGCCAGCAGCGAAACTAGCGGGAGCACCCTCGAGCAGTACTTC. Protein: CASSETSGSTLEQYF.

The chain has TRBV12-3 or TRBV12-4 and TRBJ2-1; TRBD2 aligns across 10 bases. J was trimmed by 4 bases and V by 6 bases; bases with no gene match: 9. CDR3 length: 16 amino acids. The CDR3 is CASSPSGRATYNEQFF. As DNA, the CDR3 is TGTGCCAGCAGCCCAAGCGGGAGGGCTACTTACAATGAGCAGTTCTTC.

The rearrangement uses TRBV11-3 and TRBJ2-1; perhaps TRBD2 as D (5 bases). CDR3 length equals 14 residues. V lost 1 base to trimming and J lost 6 bases, with 10 bases between them. Germline V gives CDR1 SGHNT, CDR2 YENEEA. The CDR3 DNA sequence: TGTGCCAGCAGCTTAGGGGGAGCGGTCAATGAGCAGTTCTTC. Translating gives CASSLGGAVNEQFF.

This clonotype was counted a few times. The chain uses TRBV28 and TRBJ2-7, with D perhaps given as TRBD1 or TRBD2 (5 bases each). The J call is doubtful: the DNA matches TRBJ2-5 better. The germline CDR1 and CDR2 sequences are MDHEN and SYDVKM. There are 11 residues in the CDR3. CDR3 protein: CASWGTGTQYF. CDR3 DNA sequence: TGTGCCAGTTGGGGGACGGGGACCCAGTACTTC.

For this clonotype: This sequence may be a read error, since a much larger clone differs from it by one base. The CDR3 DNA follows: TGTGCCAGCAGCGAGGGGGGGTATCAGCCCCAGCATTTT. It codes for CASSEGGYQPQHF. This chain connects TRBV3-1 to TRBJ1-5, with D perhaps matching TRBD1 (6 bases). The germline V gene encodes CDR1 LGHDT and CDR2 YNNKEL (reference sequence). CDR3 length equals 13 residues. Trimming shortened V by 5 bases and J by 5 bases, and 10 bases separated the two germline ends.

The V gene is TRBV4-1, the J gene TRBJ1-5; D might be TRBD1 (5 bases). This CDR3 is 15 amino acids long. The germline CDR1 and CDR2 sequences are MGHRA and YSYEKL. Between the trimmed V and J ends, which lost 0 bases and 5 bases, there was a span of 11 bases. The CDR3 sequence is CASSQEGQGDQPQHF. CDR3 DNA sequence: TGCGCCAGCAGCCAAGAGGGGCAGGGAGATCAGCCCCAGCATTTT.

The V and J genes are TRBV29-1 and TRBJ2-5; no definite D call. Trimming pared 6 bases from V and 1 base from J, leaving 12 bases between. CDR1 SQVTM and CDR2 ANQGSEA come from the germline V gene. This CDR3 has 13 amino acids. CDR3 DNA sequence: TGCAGCGTAACGGACGGCAGCCAAGAGACCCAGTACTTC. Translated, it gives CSVTDGSQETQYF. Complete variable domain (other parts from reference TRBV29-1 and TRBJ2-5): SAVISQKPSRDICQRGTSLTIQCQVDSQVTMMFWYRQQPGQSLTLIATANQGSEATYESGFVIDKFPISRPNLTFSTLTVSNMSPEDSSIYLCSVTDGSQETQYFGPGTRLLVL.

Regarding this clonotype: A read error may be the cause here, since a much bigger clone is one base away. The chain employs TRBV6-2 or TRBV6-3 and TRBJ2-7, with TRBD2 matching over 8 bases. The J segment lost 7 bases and the V segment lost 1 base, leaving 9 bases of the junction unmatched. CDR1 and CDR2 (germline): MNHEY, SVGEGT. This CDR3 has 15 amino acids. The CDR3 nucleotides read TGTGCCAGCAGTTACTACCGGGAGGGAGGGAATGAGCAGTACTTC. This translates into CASSYYREGGNEQYF.

Concerning this clonotype itself: A read error is the likely source, as a far larger clone sits one nucleotide away. This sequence joins TRBV7-2 and TRBJ2-1, with D unresolved. The germline gives CDR1 SGHTA, CDR2 FQGNSA. This CDR3 has 14 residues. The CDR3 DNA reads as TGTGCCAGCAGCTTAGCGGGATCCTACGATGAGCAGTTCTTC. It specifies CASSLAGSYDEQFF.